The clone carrying this TCR beta chain was seen many times. The antigen remains undetermined. This entry belongs to a study of CD8 T cells in ankylosing spondylitis. Study conclusions and caveats: Some of these motif variants have turned up before, in reports on reactive arthritis synovial fluid and blood. Disease-linked clones bore a CD8+ phenotype, appearing relatively rarely in peripheral blood. Disease-linked clones reportedly showed significant enrichment in matched ankylosing spondylitis synovial fluid.

Quantitative barcoded 5'-RACE was used to prepare TCR beta libraries. TCRdb passed the 5' RACE reads through MiXCR, listing each CDR3 protein once. Of about 39,000 distinct CDR3 sequences in the sample, 3% to 3.5% were seen once. The length of the CDR3 is 13 residues. Germline loops: CDR1 SGDLS, CDR2 YYNGEE. The ends were cut back, 5 bases at V and 6 bases at J, with 9 bases in the middle. The V and J genes are TRBV9 and TRBJ1-6, with D maybe TRBD1 (5 bases). Sequenced sample: blood, either unsorted or a sorted T cell fraction (not recorded which). The TCR sequence derives from a male donor with ankylosing spondylitis or in good health (not recorded which). CDR3 bases: TGTGCCAGCAGTACAGGACCTAATTCACCCCTCCACTTT. Translated, it gives CASSTGPNSPLHF.